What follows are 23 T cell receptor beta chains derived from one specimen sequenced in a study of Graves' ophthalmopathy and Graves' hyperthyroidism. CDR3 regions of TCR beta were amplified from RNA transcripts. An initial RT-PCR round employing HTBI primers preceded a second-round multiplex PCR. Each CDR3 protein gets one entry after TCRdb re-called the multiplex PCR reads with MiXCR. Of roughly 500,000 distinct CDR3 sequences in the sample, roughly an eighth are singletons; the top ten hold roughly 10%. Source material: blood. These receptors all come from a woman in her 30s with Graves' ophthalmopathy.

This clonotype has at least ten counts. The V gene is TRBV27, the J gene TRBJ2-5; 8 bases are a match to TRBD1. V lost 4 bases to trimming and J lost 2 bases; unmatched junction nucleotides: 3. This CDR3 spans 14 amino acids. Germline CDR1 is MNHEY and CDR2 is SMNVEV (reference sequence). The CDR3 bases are TGTGCCAGCAGTTGGGGGACAGGTCAAGAGACCCAGTACTTC. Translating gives CASSWGTGQETQYF.

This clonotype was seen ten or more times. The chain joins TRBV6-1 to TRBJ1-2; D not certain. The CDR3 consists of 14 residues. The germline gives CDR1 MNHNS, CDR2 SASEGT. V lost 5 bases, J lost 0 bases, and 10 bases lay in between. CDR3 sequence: CASSLLSSNYGYTF. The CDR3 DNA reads TGTGCCAGCAGTCTCCTAAGCTCTAACTATGGCTACACCTTC.

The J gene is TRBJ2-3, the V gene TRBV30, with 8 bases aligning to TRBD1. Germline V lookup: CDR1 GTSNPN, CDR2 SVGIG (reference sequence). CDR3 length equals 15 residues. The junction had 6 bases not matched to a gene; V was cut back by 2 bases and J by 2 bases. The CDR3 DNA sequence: TGTGCCTGGAGTAAACGGACAGGGACCACAGATACGCAGTATTTT. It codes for CAWSKRTGTTDTQYF. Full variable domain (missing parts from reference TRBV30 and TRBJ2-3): SQTIHQWPATLVQPVGSPLSLECTVEGTSNPNLYWYRQAAGRGLQLLFYSVGIGQISSEVPQNLSASRPQDRQFILSSKKLLLSDSGFYLCAWSKRTGTTDTQYFGPGTRLTVL.

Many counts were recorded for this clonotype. CDR3 nucleotides: TGTGCCAGCAGTTACTCGACGGCTTCCTACGAGCAGTACTTC. It is translated as CASSYSTASYEQYF. V usage is TRBV6-5 and J usage is TRBJ2-7, with no clear D. The CDR3 has 14 amino acids. From germline, CDR1 is MNHEY and CDR2 SVGAGI. The V end was cut by 0 bases, the J end by 1 base, with 7 bases between.

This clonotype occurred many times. In DNA form, the CDR3 reads TGTGCCAGCAGTTACGGGACAGGAGTTGGAAACACCATATATTTT. As protein: CASSYGTGVGNTIYF. This chain connects TRBV6-2 or TRBV6-3 to TRBJ1-3; 8 bases fit TRBD1. The CDR3 has 15 amino acids. Germline CDR1 and CDR2: MNHEY and SVGEGT. The V and J ends lost 2 bases and 3 bases, in that order; junction bases with no gene match: 3.

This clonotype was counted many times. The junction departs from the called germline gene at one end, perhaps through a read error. CDR3 residues: CASSLNGRSGRYAF. CDR3 in DNA: TGTGCCAGCAGTTTAAATGGGAGGAGTGGCCGGTACGCCTTC. The genes are TRBV28 and TRBJ1-2; D gene uncertain. Germline values: CDR1 MDHEN, CDR2 SYDVKM. CDR3 length: 14 amino acids.

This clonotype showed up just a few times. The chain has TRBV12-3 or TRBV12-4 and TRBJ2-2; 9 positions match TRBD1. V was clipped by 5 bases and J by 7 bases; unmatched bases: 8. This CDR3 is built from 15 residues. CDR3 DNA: TGTGCCAGCAGTACTACCGGGACAGGGCGCGGGGAGCTGTTTTTT. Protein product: CASSTTGTGRGELFF.

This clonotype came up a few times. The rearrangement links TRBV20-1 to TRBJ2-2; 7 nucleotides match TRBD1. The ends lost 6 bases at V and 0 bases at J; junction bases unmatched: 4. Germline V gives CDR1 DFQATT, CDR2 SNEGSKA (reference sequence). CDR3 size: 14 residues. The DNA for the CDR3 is TGCAGTGCCCTCGGGACAGCGAACACCGGGGAGCTGTTTTTT. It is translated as CSALGTANTGELFF.

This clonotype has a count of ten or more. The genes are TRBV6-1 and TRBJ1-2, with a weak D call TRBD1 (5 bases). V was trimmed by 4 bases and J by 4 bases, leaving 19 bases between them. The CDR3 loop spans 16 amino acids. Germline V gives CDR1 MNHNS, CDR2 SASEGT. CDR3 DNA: TGTGCCAGCAGTGGCGGCAAAGGTGCGGGGGTCTATGGCTACACCTTC. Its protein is CASSGGKGAGVYGYTF.

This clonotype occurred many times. The CDR3 DNA follows: TGTGCCAGCAGTGGCTCCCGGGACAGGGACTACGAGCAGTACTTC. The encoded protein is CASSGSRDRDYEQYF. The rearrangement links TRBV6-1 to TRBJ2-7; 9 bases match TRBD1. The germline V gene encodes CDR1 MNHNS and CDR2 SASEGT. The junction had 7 bases not matched to a gene; V was cut back by 4 bases and J by 3 bases. CDR3 length equals 15 residues.

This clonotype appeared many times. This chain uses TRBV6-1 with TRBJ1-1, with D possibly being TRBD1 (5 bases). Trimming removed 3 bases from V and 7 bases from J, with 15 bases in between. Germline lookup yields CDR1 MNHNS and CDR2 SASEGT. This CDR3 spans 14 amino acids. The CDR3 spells CASSEFWGGDEAFF. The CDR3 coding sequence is TGTGCCAGCAGTGAGTTTTGGGGAGGGGATGAAGCTTTCTTT.

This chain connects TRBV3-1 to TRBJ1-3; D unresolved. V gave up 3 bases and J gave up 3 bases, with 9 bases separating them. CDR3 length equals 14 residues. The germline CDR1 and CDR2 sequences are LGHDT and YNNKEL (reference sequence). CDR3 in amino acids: CASSQVTLGNTIYF. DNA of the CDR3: TGTGCCAGCAGCCAGGTCACCCTTGGAAACACCATATATTTT. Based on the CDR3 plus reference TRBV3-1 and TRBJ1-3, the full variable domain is DTAVSQTPKYLVTQMGNDKSIKCEQNLGHDTMYWYKQDSKKFLKIMFSYNNKELIINETVPNRFSPKSPDKAHLNLHINSLELGDSAVYFCASSQVTLGNTIYFGEGSWLTVV.

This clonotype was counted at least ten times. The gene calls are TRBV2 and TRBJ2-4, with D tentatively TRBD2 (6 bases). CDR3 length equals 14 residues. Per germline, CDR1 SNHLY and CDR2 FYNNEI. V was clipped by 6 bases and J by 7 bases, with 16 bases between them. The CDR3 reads CASRRDQGRNIQYF. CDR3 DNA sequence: TGTGCCAGCAGGCGGGACCAAGGGAGGAACATTCAGTACTTC.

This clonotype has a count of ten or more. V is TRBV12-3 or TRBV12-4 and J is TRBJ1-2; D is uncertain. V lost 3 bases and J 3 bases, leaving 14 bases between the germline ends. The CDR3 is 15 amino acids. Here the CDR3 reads CASSFDGRLYYGYTF. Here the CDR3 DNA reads TGTGCCAGCAGTTTTGACGGCAGACTCTACTATGGCTACACCTTC.

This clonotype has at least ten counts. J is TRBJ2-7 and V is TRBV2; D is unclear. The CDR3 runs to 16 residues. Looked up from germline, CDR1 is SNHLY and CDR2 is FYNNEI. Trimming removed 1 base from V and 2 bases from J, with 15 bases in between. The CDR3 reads CASSEVYVLTTYEQYF. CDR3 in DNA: TGTGCCAGCAGTGAAGTATATGTGTTGACCACCTACGAGCAGTACTTC.

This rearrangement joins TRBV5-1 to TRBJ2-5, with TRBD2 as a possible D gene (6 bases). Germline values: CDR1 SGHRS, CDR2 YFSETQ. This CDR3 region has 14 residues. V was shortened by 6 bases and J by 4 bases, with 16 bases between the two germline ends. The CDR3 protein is CASTWGGEVETQYF. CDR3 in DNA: TGCGCCAGCACGTGGGGAGGAGAGGTAGAGACCCAGTACTTC.

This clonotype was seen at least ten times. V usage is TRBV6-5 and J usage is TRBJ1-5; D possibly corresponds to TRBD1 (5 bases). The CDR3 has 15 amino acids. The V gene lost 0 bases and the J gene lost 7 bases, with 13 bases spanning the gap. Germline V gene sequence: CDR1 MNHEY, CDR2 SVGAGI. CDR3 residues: CASSYSDTRGQPQHF. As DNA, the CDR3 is TGTGCCAGCAGTTACTCGGACACGAGGGGCCAGCCCCAGCATTTT.

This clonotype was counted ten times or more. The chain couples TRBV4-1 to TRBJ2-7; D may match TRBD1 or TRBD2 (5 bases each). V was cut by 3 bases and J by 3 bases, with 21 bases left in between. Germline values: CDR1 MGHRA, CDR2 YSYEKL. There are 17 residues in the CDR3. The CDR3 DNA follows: TGCGCCAGCAGCCATACCTCCCTTCGGGACCGGAGCTACGAGCAGTACTTC. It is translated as CASSHTSLRDRSYEQYF.

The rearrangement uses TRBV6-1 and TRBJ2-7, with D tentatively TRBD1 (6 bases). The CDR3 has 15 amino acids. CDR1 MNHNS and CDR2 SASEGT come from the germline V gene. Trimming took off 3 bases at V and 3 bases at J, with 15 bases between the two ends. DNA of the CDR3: TGTGCCAGCAGTGACAGGGGAAGACTGAACTACGAGCAGTACTTC. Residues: CASSDRGRLNYEQYF.

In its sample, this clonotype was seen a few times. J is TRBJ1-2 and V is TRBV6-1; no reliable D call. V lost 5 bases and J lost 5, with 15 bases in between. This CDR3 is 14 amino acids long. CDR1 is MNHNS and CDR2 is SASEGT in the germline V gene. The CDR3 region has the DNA TGTGCCAGCAGTCCGGGTAGCAAACTTTATGGCTACACCTTC. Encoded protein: CASSPGSKLYGYTF.

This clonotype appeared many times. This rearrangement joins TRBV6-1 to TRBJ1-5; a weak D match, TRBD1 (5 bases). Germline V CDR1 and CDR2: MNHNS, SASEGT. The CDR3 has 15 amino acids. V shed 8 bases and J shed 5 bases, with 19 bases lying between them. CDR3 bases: TGTGCCAGCTACGCAGGGAGTGGGGGTTATCAGCCCCAGCATTTT. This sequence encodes CASYAGSGGYQPQHF.

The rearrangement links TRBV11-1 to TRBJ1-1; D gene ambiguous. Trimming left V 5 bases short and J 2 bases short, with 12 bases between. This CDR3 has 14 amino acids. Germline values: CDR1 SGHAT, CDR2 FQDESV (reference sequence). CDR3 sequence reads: CASSDAQPNTEAFF. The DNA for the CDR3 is TGTGCCAGCAGCGACGCCCAGCCTAACACTGAAGCTTTCTTT. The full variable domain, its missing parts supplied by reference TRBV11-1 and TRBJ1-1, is EAEVAQSPRYKITEKSQAVAFWCDPISGHATLYWYRQILGQGPELLVQFQDESVVDDSQLPKDRFSAERLKGVDSTLKIQPAELGDSAMYLCASSDAQPNTEAFFGQGTRLTVV.

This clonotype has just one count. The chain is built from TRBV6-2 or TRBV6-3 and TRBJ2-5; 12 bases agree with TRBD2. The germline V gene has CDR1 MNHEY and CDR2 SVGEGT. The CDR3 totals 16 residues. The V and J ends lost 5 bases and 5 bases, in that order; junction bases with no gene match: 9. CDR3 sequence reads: CASSMTSGGASETQYF. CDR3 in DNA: TGTGCCAGCAGTATGACTAGCGGGGGTGCGTCGGAGACCCAGTACTTC.